This T cell receptor (beta chain) was retrieved from a study of OX40 agonist ivuxolimab in advanced cancers. Study-wide results and limits: Clonal expansion in partial responders at 0.1-3.0 mg/kg ranked among the lowest. Clonal expansion from baseline to week 6 occurred in both CD4+ and CD8+ T cells.

This clone came up once. Its specificity is not known. Blood draws occurred at baseline, cycle 4 day 1, and cycle 7 day 1. This CDR3 contains 14 residues. Germline V CDR1 and CDR2: MNHEY, SMNVEV (reference sequence). Trimming stripped 5 bases from V and 7 bases from J, with 15 bases between. TCRdb's copy holds only in-frame clones and misses some; the assay was immunoSEQ multiplex PCR. The repertoire holds 75,000 to 90,000 clones, roughly 92% seen once, with roughly 2.8% in the top ten. The specimen was CD4+ or CD8+ T cells sorted from blood, collected in a trial of the OX40 agonist ivuxolimab. The rearrangement uses TRBV27 and TRBJ2-1; D gene unclear. This clonotype originated in an adult with an advanced solid tumor such as melanoma, head and neck, liver or kidney cancer. CDR3 sequence (DNA): TGTGCCAGCAGTCCCAAAATCCCGAGGAATGAGCAGTTCTTC. Protein sequence: CASSPKIPRNEQFF.